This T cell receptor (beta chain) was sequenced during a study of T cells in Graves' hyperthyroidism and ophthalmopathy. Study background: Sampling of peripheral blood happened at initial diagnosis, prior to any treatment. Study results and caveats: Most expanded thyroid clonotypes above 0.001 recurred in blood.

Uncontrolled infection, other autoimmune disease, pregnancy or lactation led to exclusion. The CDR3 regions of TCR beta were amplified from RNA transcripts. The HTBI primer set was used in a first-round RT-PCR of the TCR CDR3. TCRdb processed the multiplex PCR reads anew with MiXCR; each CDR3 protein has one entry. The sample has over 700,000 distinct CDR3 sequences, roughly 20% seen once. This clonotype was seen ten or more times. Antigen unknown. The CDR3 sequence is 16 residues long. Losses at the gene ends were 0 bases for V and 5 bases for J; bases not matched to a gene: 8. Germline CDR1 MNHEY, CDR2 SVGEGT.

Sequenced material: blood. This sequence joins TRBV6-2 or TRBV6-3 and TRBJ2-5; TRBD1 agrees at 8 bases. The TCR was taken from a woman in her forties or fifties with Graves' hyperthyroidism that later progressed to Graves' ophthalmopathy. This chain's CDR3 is CASSYSPTGVDETQYF. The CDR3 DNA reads TGTGCCAGCAGTTACTCGCCGACAGGGGTCGACGAGACCCAGTACTTC.